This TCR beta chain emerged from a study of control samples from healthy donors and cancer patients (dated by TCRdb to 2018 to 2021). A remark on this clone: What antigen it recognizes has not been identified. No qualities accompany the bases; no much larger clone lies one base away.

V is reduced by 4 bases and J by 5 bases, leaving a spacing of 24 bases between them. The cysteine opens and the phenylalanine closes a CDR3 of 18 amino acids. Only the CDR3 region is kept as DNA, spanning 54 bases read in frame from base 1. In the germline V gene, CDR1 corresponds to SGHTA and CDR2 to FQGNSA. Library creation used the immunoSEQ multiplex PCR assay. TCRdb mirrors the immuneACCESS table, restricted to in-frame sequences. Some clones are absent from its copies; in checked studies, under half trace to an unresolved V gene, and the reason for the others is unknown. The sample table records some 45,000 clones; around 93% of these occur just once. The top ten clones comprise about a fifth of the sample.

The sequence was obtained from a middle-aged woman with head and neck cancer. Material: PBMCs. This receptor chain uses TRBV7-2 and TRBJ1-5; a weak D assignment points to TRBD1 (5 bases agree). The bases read TGTGCCAGCAGCTCACACCGACAGTTCCCCTCGGGCGATCAGCCCCAGCATTTT. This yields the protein CASSSHRQFPSGDQPQHF.